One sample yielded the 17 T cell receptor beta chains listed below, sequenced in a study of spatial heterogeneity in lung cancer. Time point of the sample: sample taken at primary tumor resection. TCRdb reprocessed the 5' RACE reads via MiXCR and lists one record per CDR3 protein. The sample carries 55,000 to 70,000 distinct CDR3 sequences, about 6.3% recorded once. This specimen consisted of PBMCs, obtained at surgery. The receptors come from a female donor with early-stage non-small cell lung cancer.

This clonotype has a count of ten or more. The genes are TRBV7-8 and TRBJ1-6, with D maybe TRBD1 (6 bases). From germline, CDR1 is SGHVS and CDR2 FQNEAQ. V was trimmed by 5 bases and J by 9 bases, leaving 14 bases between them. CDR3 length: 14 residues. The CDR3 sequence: CASSGVGGRSPLHF. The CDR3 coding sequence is TGTGCCAGCAGCGGTGTGGGGGGGCGTTCACCCCTCCACTTT. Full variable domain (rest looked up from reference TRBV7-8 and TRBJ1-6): GAGVSQSPRYKVAKRGQDVALRCDPISGHVSLFWYQQALGQGPEFLTYFQNEAQLDKSGLPSDRFFAERPEGSVSTLKIQRTQQEDSAVYLCASSGVGGRSPLHFGNGTRLTVT.

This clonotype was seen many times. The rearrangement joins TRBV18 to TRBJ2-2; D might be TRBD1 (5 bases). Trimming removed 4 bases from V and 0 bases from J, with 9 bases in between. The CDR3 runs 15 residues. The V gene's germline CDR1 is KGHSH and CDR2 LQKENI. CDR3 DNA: TGTGCCAGCTCACTACAGGCTCCGAACACCGGGGAGCTGTTTTTT. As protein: CASSLQAPNTGELFF.

CDR3: CASSTGQGTGNTIYF. CDR3 nucleotide sequence: TGTGCCAGCAGTACGGGACAAGGGACCGGAAACACCATATATTTT. The J gene is TRBJ1-3, the V gene TRBV28, with D maybe TRBD1 (6 bases). The CDR3 sequence is 15 residues long. The germline V gene has CDR1 MDHEN and CDR2 SYDVKM. Deletions cut 5 bases from V and 4 bases from J, with 15 bases between.

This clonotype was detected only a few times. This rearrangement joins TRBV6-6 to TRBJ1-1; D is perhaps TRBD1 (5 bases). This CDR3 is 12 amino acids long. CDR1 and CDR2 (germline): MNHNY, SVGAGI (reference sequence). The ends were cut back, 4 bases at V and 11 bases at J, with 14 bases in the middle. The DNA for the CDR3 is TGTGCCAGCAGTTCCACGGGGGGAGACGCTTTCTTT. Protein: CASSSTGGDAFF.

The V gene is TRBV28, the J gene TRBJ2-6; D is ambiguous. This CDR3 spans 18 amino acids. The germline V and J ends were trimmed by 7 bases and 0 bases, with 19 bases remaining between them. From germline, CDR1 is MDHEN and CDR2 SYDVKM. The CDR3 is CASKGLGSHLSGANVLTF. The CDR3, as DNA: TGTGCCAGCAAAGGTCTCGGCAGTCACCTCTCTGGGGCCAACGTCCTGACTTTC.

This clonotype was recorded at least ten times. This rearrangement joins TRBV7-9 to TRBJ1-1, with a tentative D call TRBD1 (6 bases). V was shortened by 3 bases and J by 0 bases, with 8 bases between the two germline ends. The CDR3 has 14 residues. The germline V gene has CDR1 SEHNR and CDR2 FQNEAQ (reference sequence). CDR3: CASSLDSMNTEAFF. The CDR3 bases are TGTGCCAGCAGCTTGGACAGCATGAACACTGAAGCTTTCTTT.

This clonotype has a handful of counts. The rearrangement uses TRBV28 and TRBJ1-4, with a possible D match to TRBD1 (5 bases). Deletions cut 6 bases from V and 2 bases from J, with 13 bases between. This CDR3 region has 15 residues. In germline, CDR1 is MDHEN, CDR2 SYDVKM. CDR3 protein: CASSLSGGTNEKLFF. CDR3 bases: TGTGCCAGCAGCTTAAGTGGGGGTACTAATGAAAAACTGTTTTTT.

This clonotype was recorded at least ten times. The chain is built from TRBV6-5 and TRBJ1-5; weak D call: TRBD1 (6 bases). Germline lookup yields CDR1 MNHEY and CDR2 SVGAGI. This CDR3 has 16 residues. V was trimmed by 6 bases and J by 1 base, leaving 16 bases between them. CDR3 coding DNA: TGTGCCAGCAGACGTTATCAGGGGATGAGCAATCAGCCCCAGCATTTT. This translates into CASRRYQGMSNQPQHF.

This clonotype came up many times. CDR3 residues: CASSGQLNTEAFF. The CDR3 coding sequence is TGTGCCAGCAGCGGGCAGTTGAACACTGAAGCTTTCTTT. V usage is TRBV9 and J usage is TRBJ1-1; D call uncertain. Per the germline V gene, CDR1 is SGDLS and CDR2 is YYNGEE. The CDR3 is made up of 13 amino acids. Trimming cost V 3 bases and J 0 bases, with 6 bases left between them. The complete variable domain, with remaining parts taken from reference TRBV9 and TRBJ1-1, reads DSGVTQTPKHLITATGQRVTLRCSPRSGDLSVYWYQQSLDQGLQFLIQYYNGEERAKGNILERFSAQQFPDLHSELNLSSLELGDSALYFCASSGQLNTEAFFGQGTRLTVV.

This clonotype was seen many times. CDR3 nucleotide sequence: TGTGCCAGCAGTTACTCGGGGGTTGAAGCTTTCTTT. Translating gives CASSYSGVEAFF. This chain links TRBV6-6 with TRBJ1-1, with TRBD1 as a possible D gene (5 bases). The CDR3 runs to 12 residues. Trimming removed 0 bases from V and 7 bases from J, with 6 bases in between. Germline CDR1 and CDR2: MNHNY and SVGAGI (reference sequence).

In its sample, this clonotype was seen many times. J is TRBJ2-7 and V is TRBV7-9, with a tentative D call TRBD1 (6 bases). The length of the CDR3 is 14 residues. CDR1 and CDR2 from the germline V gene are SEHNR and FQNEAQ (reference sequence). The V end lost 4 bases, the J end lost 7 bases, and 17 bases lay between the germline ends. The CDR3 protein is CASSYQQGSGEQYF. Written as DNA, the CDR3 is TGTGCCAGCAGCTACCAACAGGGATCCGGAGAGCAGTACTTC.

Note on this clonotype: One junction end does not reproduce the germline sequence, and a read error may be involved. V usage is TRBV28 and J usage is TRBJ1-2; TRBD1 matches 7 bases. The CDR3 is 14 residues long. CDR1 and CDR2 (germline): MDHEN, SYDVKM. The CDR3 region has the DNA TGTGCCAGCAGTTTCGCCCAGGGGGACTATGGCTACATCTTC. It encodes CASSFAQGDYGYIF.

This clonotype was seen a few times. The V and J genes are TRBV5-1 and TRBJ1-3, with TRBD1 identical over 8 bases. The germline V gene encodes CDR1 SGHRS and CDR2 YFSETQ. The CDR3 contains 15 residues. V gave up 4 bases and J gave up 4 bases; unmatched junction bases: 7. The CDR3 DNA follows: TGCGCCAGCAGCGACGATGGACAGGGCGGAAACACCATATATTTT. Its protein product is CASSDDGQGGNTIYF.

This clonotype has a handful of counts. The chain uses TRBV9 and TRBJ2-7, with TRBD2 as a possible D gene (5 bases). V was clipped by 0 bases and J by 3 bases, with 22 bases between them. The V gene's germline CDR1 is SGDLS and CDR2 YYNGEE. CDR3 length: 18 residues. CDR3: CASSVATAPGGRGYEQYF. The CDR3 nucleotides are TGTGCCAGCAGCGTAGCTACGGCCCCCGGAGGAAGAGGCTACGAGCAGTACTTC.

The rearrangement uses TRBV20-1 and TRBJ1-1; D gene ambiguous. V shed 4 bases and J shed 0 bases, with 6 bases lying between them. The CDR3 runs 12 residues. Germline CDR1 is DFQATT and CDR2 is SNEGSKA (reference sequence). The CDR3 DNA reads TGCAGTGCTAAGGTCTTGAACACTGAAGCTTTCTTT. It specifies CSAKVLNTEAFF.

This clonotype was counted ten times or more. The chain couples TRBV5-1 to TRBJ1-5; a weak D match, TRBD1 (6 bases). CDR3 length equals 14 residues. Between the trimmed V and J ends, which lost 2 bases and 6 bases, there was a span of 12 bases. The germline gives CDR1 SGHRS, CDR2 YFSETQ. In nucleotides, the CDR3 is TGCGCCAGCAGCTTCTCAGGGGAGGGTCAGCCCCAGCATTTT. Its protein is CASSFSGEGQPQHF.

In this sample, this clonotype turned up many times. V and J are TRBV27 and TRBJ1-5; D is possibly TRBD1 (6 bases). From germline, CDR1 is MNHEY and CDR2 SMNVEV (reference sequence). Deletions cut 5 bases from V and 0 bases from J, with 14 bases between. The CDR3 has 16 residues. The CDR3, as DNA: TGTGCCAGCAGTCCCGGGACACCTTATAGCAATCAGCCCCAGCATTTT. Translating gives CASSPGTPYSNQPQHF.